This T cell receptor beta chain was captured in a study of beta chain features in type 1 diabetes. Regarding the study as a whole: A possible short-template PCR bias applies equally to patients and controls. The similarity of naive, central memory and Treg TCRB repertoires appeared greater among patients than among healthy donors. Here, the possible influence of HLA type (on TCRB rearrangement) remained unresolved.

Expressed TCRB transcripts were sequenced because the entire RNA isolate underwent reverse transcription. TCRdb's table, derived via immunoSEQ multiplex PCR, lists solely in-frame clones and lacks some. The sample holds about 930,000 clones, roughly a sixth seen once. As to this clone: Its antigen remains unknown.

Trimming removed 5 bases at V and 1 base at J, with 5 bases between. This CDR3 is 12 amino acids long. Germline lookup yields CDR1 SGHVS and CDR2 FNYEAQ. The sequenced sample consisted of naive CD4+ T cells from blood. The sequence was obtained from a woman younger than 30 in good health. The rearrangement links TRBV7-6 to TRBJ1-1; no clear D gene. The CDR3 bases are TGTGCCAGCAGCATGACGAACACTGAAGCTTTCTTT. Protein: CASSMTNTEAFF.